The clone carrying this T cell receptor (beta chain) appeared a single time. Sequencing used immunoSEQ multiplex PCR; TCRdb keeps in-frame clones, though not all of them. Of some 1.4 million clones in the sample, 95% to 97% were seen once. The CDR3 has 13 residues. V lost 6 bases and J lost 4, with 9 bases in between. Germline values: CDR1 MNHEY, CDR2 SVGAGI. The data stem from a study of shared clonotypes between healthy human individuals. The J gene is TRBJ2-2, the V gene TRBV6-5; D call uncertain. This TCR was recovered from a young man in good health. Material: naive CD4+ T cells sorted from blood. Subset noted: CD45RA+ positively selected. The CDR3 DNA is TGTGCCAGCAGCCTCCCCACCACCGGGGAGCTGTTTTTT. Amino acids: CASSLPTTGELFF.